This T cell receptor (beta chain) was obtained from a study of blood T cell repertoires in COVID-19. Study summary: Donors in the United States, Italy and Spain gave samples during acute or convalescent COVID-19.

As handled by the study authors: From reference gene primer amplification, estimates of nucleated cell counts were derived. Profiled with immunoSEQ multiplex PCR; TCRdb holds only in-frame clones, not every one. That table gives V, J and clone size, and the DNA gave D and trimming. The table records some 70,000 clones, approximately 79% of them present only once. The germline gives CDR1 LGHDT, CDR2 YNNKEL (reference sequence). V trimming: 0 bases; J trimming: 3 bases; junction bases outside the gene matches: 4. The CDR3 consists of 16 residues. This chain links TRBV3-1 (or the pseudogene TRBV3-2) with TRBJ1-3, with TRBD1 identical over 8 bases. The sequencing input was peripheral blood. The sequence was collected from a woman between 45 and 65 years old with acute or convalescent COVID-19. The chain's CDR3 is CASSQDPGGGGNTIYF. CDR3 DNA: TGTGCCAGCAGCCAAGATCCAGGGGGCGGTGGAAACACCATATATTTT.